Following are 25 T cell receptor beta chains from one sample sequenced in a study of blood T cells in healthy people across ages. Primed by a sample-barcoded 5' primer and a J-beta primer mix, a second PCR proceeded for 7 to 11 cycles. MiXCR was run by TCRdb on the 5' RACE reads, yielding one entry per CDR3 protein. This sample has over 1,500,000 distinct CDR3 sequences; about two fifths occur once, and the top ten carry 23%. Sequencing used blood. These receptors were taken from a human donor in good health.

The chain recombines TRBV20-1 with TRBJ1-5; the D gene is possibly TRBD1 (5 bases). The V gene's germline CDR1 is DFQATT and CDR2 SNEGSKA (reference sequence). The CDR3 has 12 residues. Trimming stripped 8 bases from V and 2 bases from J, with 10 bases between. The CDR3, as DNA: TGCAGTACCAGGGCCGGCAATCAGCCCCAGCATTTT. It translates to CSTRAGNQPQHF.

There are a few counts of this clonotype. The V gene is TRBV7-3, the J gene TRBJ2-6; 10 bases are a match to TRBD1. With V trimmed by 6 bases and J by 10 bases, 3 bases remained unmatched. The CDR3 consists of 13 residues. The germline V gene encodes CDR1 SGHTA and CDR2 FQGTGA. In DNA form, the CDR3 reads TGTGCCAGCAGGGACAGGGGGGGGAACGTCCTGACTTTC. It specifies CASRDRGGNVLTF.

CDR3 region: CASTDRGHTDTQYF. Here the CDR3 DNA reads TGTGCCAGCACCGACAGGGGTCACACAGATACGCAGTATTTT. V usage is TRBV12-3 or TRBV12-4 and J usage is TRBJ2-3; 8 positions match TRBD1. The V and J ends lost 7 bases and 2 bases, in that order; junction bases with no gene match: 5. The CDR3 spans 14 residues.

The gene calls are TRBV3-1 and TRBJ1-1; D uncertain. CDR3 length equals 16 residues. V lost 2 bases and J 9 bases, leaving 22 bases between the germline ends. Germline V gene data show CDR1 as LGHDT and CDR2 as YNNKEL (reference sequence). The CDR3 reads CASSQWDAATHGKAFF. In nucleotides, the CDR3 is TGTGCCAGCAGCCAATGGGATGCGGCGACACACGGTAAAGCTTTCTTT.

This clonotype was counted ten times or more. The rearrangement links TRBV29-1 to TRBJ2-6; D remains unclear. The germline V gene has CDR1 SQVTM and CDR2 ANQGSEA. The V end was cut by 3 bases, the J end by 5 bases, with 2 bases between. This CDR3 has 11 residues. The CDR3 nucleotides read TGCAGCGTTGAGTGGGCCAACGTCCTGACTTTC. It is translated as CSVEWANVLTF. Looking up the rest from reference TRBV29-1 and TRBJ2-6 gives the full variable domain: SAVISQKPSRDICQRGTSLTIQCQVDSQVTMMFWYRQQPGQSLTLIATANQGSEATYESGFVIDKFPISRPNLTFSTLTVSNMSPEDSSIYLCSVEWANVLTFGAGSRLTVL.

The chain recombines TRBV28 with TRBJ2-5; TRBD2 might be the D (5 bases). V was cut by 3 bases and J by 7 bases, with 12 bases left in between. Germline lookup yields CDR1 MDHEN and CDR2 SYDVKM. The CDR3 loop spans 13 amino acids. In DNA form, the CDR3 reads TGTGCCAGCAGTTTTAGCGTCTTGAGGACCCAGTACTTC. It yields the protein CASSFSVLRTQYF. Full variable domain (remainder filled in from reference TRBV28 and TRBJ2-5): DVKVTQSSRYLVKRTGEKVFLECVQDMDHENMFWYRQDPGLGLRLIYFSYDVKMKEKGDIPEGYSVSREKKERFSLILESASTNQTSMYLCASSFSVLRTQYFGPGTRLLVL.

This clonotype has at least ten counts. V gene TRBV7-2 combines with J gene TRBJ2-3, with 9 bases identical to TRBD2. With V trimmed by 3 bases and J by 4 bases, 5 bases remained unmatched. The CDR3 has 15 amino acids. CDR1 is SGHTA, CDR2 FQGNSA, per germline. The CDR3 is CASSLLAGTADTQYF. CDR3 in DNA: TGTGCCAGCAGCTTGCTAGCGGGAACGGCAGATACGCAGTATTTT.

This clonotype was detected ten times or more. CDR3: CASSLGVRGGGSGEQFF. CDR3 nucleotide sequence: TGTGCCAGCAGCTTAGGGGTCCGGGGGGGGGGTAGTGGTGAGCAGTTCTTC. The chain carries TRBV7-8 and TRBJ2-1; 8 bases match TRBD2. From germline, CDR1 is SGHVS and CDR2 FQNEAQ. CDR3 length: 17 amino acids. J was trimmed by 9 bases and V by 1 base; bases with no gene match: 14.

The genes are TRBV27 and TRBJ2-1; possible D gene TRBD2, 5 bases. The CDR3 has 14 amino acids. CDR1 MNHEY and CDR2 SMNVEV come from the germline V gene (reference sequence). The V gene lost 3 bases and the J gene lost 4 bases, with 10 bases spanning the gap. The CDR3 nucleotides are TGTGCCAGCAGTTTTAATCGGGGATACAATGAGCAGTTCTTC. This gives the protein CASSFNRGYNEQFF.

This clonotype was picked up one time. The rearrangement links TRBV3-1 to TRBJ1-4; D is unresolved. The germline CDR1 and CDR2 sequences are LGHDT and YNNKEL (reference sequence). Trimming took 4 bases from V and 5 from J, leaving 14 bases between them. The CDR3 loop spans 15 amino acids. The CDR3 region is CASSPSAVQNEKLFF. In DNA, the CDR3 is TGTGCCAGCAGCCCATCCGCGGTCCAGAATGAAAAACTGTTTTTT.

The CDR3 here is CATSYDRHQPQHF. CDR3 coding DNA: TGTGCCACCAGTTACGACAGACATCAGCCCCAGCATTTT. This chain links TRBV24-1 with TRBJ1-5; D is possibly TRBD1 (5 bases). V was cut by 6 bases and J by 5 bases, with 10 bases left in between. CDR1 is KGHDR, CDR2 SFDVKD, per germline. The CDR3 is made up of 13 amino acids.

The chain links TRBV12-3 or TRBV12-4 to TRBJ2-1; no definite D call. This CDR3 contains 17 residues. V was pared by 5 bases and J by 0 bases, with 17 bases between. CDR3 bases: TGTGCCAGCAGTCCCCTCCACGGGCAGAGCTCCTACAATGAGCAGTTCTTC. Its translation is CASSPLHGQSSYNEQFF.

The rearrangement uses TRBV20-1 and TRBJ2-3; 8 bases match TRBD2. The CDR3 has 14 amino acids. The V and J ends lost 8 bases and 4 bases, in that order; junction bases with no gene match: 11. Germline loops: CDR1 DFQATT, CDR2 SNEGSKA (reference sequence). The CDR3: CSSGGARVPDTQYF. The CDR3 DNA follows: TGCAGTTCCGGGGGGGCGAGGGTGCCAGATACGCAGTATTTT.

This clonotype came up a few times. The chain recombines TRBV5-1 with TRBJ2-7; D is perhaps TRBD1 or TRBD2 (5 bases each). With 2 bases removed from V and 4 bases from J, the gap between germline ends came to 16 bases. Germline CDR1 reads SGHRS; CDR2 reads YFSETQ. The CDR3 length is 15 residues. The CDR3 protein is CASSFSPGPLYEQYF. CDR3 DNA sequence: TGCGCCAGCAGCTTTAGCCCGGGACCGCTATACGAGCAGTACTTC. The full variable domain, rest sourced from reference TRBV5-1 and TRBJ2-7, is KAGVTQTPRYLIKTRGQQVTLSCSPISGHRSVSWYQQTPGQGLQFLFEYFSETQRNKGNFPGRFSGRQFSNSRSEMNVSTLELGDSALYLCASSFSPGPLYEQYFGPGTRLTVT.

This sequence joins TRBV12-3 or TRBV12-4 and TRBJ1-6, with a weak D call TRBD1 (6 bases). The CDR3 consists of 16 residues. Deletions cut 8 bases from V and 8 bases from J, with 22 bases between. The chain's CDR3 is CASQPRGGGAHSPLHF. CDR3 sequence (DNA): TGTGCCAGCCAACCCCGGGGTGGGGGGGCGCATTCACCCCTCCACTTT.

This clonotype was detected ten times or more. The chain couples TRBV6-5 to TRBJ2-1; 7 bases agree with TRBD1. The CDR3 extends over 14 amino acids. Germline trimming cut 4 bases from V and 4 bases from J; bases unmatched to any gene: 4. Germline lookup yields CDR1 MNHEY and CDR2 SVGAGI. In DNA, the CDR3 is TGTGCCAGCAGTTCAGGACAGGTTTACAATGAGCAGTTCTTC. Encoded protein: CASSSGQVYNEQFF.

The table lists this clonotype with a few counts. The chain employs TRBV10-3 and TRBJ2-1, with TRBD1 identical over 9 bases. The length of the CDR3 is 13 residues. The germline V gene encodes CDR1 ENHRY and CDR2 SYGVKD. V lost 8 bases and J lost 7; bases outside the gene matches: 6. In nucleotides, the CDR3 is TGTGCCATCGGGACAGGGACCTCGAATGAGCAGTTCTTC. Translating gives CAIGTGTSNEQFF.

The table lists this clonotype with many counts. CDR3 in amino acids: CSVQGAREQYF. The CDR3 DNA reads TGCAGCGTTCAGGGGGCGAGGGAGCAGTACTTC. V and J are TRBV29-1 and TRBJ2-7; TRBD1 agrees at 8 bases. The CDR3 runs to 11 residues. V was pared by 5 bases and J by 7 bases, with 4 bases of the junction left unmatched. Per germline, CDR1 SQVTM and CDR2 ANQGSEA.

This clonotype was detected only a few times. The gene calls are TRBV7-2 and TRBJ1-2; a weak D match, TRBD1 (6 bases). This CDR3 contains 16 residues. Germline CDR1 is SGHTA and CDR2 is FQGNSA. Trimming took 6 bases from V and 5 from J, leaving 22 bases between them. The CDR3 nucleotides read TGTGCCAGCAGGCCTAAAAGTATCGGGACACCTTATGGCTACACCTTC. Protein: CASRPKSIGTPYGYTF. Looking up the rest from reference TRBV7-2 and TRBJ1-2 gives the full variable domain: GAGVSQSPSNKVTEKGKDVELRCDPISGHTALYWYRQSLGQGLEFLIYFQGNSAPDKSGLPSDRFSAERTGGSVSTLTIQRTQQEDSAVYLCASRPKSIGTPYGYTFGSGTRLTVV.

J is TRBJ1-1 and V is TRBV5-1; weak D call: TRBD1 (6 bases). V lost 5 bases to trimming and J lost 0 bases, with 14 bases between them. In germline, CDR1 is SGHRS, CDR2 YFSETQ. CDR3 length: 15 amino acids. CDR3 amino acids: CASRPGRGLNTEAFF. DNA for the CDR3: TGCGCCAGCAGGCCCGGCAGGGGTTTGAACACTGAAGCTTTCTTT.

The chain combines TRBV20-1 with TRBJ1-4, with D maybe TRBD1 (6 bases). The CDR3 spans 13 residues. V was shortened by 1 base and J by 7 bases, with 10 bases between the two germline ends. Germline V gene data show CDR1 as DFQATT and CDR2 as SNEGSKA (reference sequence). The CDR3 DNA reads TGCAGTGCTAGAGTAGGGGGAGGTGAAAAACTGTTTTTT. Its protein is CSARVGGGEKLFF.

V gene TRBV29-1 combines with J gene TRBJ2-1; 8 bases fit TRBD2. CDR3 length equals 14 residues. J was trimmed by 11 bases and V by 2 bases; bases with no gene match: 11. Germline values: CDR1 SQVTM, CDR2 ANQGSEA. The CDR3 loop is CSVETGTRAQKQFF. In DNA form, the CDR3 reads TGCAGCGTTGAAACCGGGACTAGGGCCCAGAAGCAGTTCTTC.

This clonotype was seen only a few times. As DNA, the CDR3 is TGTGCCAGCTCACCTGGGGTCATACTCGGGGAGACCCAGTACTTC. This gives the protein CASSPGVILGETQYF. The chain links TRBV7-2 to TRBJ2-5, with D unclear. The germline V and J ends were trimmed by 8 bases and 5 bases, with 21 bases remaining between them. The CDR3 has 15 amino acids. CDR1 SGHTA and CDR2 FQGNSA come from the germline V gene.

The rearrangement links TRBV7-8 to TRBJ2-5, with D possibly TRBD2 on 7 matching bases. V was pared by 1 base and J by 1 base, with 16 bases between. CDR1 and CDR2 (germline): SGHVS, FQNEAQ. There are 17 residues in the CDR3. CDR3 sequence (DNA): TGTGCCAGCAGCTTAGGGTTAAGGCGGGGGCGCCAAGAGACCCAGTACTTC. This gives the protein CASSLGLRRGRQETQYF.

This clonotype was seen more than once but under ten times. An end of the junction does not agree with germline; a read error may underlie this. The J gene is TRBJ1-4, the V gene TRBV9; no definite D call. Germline V gives CDR1 SGDLS, CDR2 YYNGEE. The CDR3 covers 12 residues. The CDR3 region is CASSVLNGKLFF. Written as DNA, the CDR3 is TGTGCCAGCAGCGTCCTGAATGGAAAACTGTTTTTT.